Sequencing of this TCR beta chain was carried out in a study of Ad26.COV2.S vaccination and SARS-CoV-2 variants. Notes on the study in general: Considerable breadth of spike-specific CD8+ and CD4+ T cell responses has reportedly been documented following vaccination. Those who received the vaccine showed greater spike-specific TCR breadth than those given placebo. Non-spike TCR breadth did not differ much between vaccine and placebo recipients.

Turning to this clone: No antigen is known for it.

The CDR3 spans 12 residues. Trimming cost V 5 bases and J 2 bases; bases outside gene matches: 0. Germline CDR1 is KGHSH and CDR2 is LQKENI. Here immunoSEQ multiplex PCR was the method, and the copy in TCRdb shows in-frame clones only, minus some. The table includes some 190,000 clones, around nine tenths detected once. The material sequenced was peripheral blood, taken after recovery from COVID-19. The sequence came from a human donor who had recovered from COVID-19. V gene TRBV18 combines with J gene TRBJ2-7, with TRBD1 matching 7 bases. The CDR3 region is CASSGTAYEQYF. CDR3 nucleotides: TGTGCCAGCTCAGGGACAGCCTACGAGCAGTACTTC.